This TCR beta chain was retrieved from a study of cytomegalovirus exposure and HLA in healthy donors (dated 2017 in TCRdb). Regarding the research as a whole: According to a later analysis, one platform produced both the roughly 120 validation repertoires and the 666 repertoires of the first cohort. A separate validation cohort of more than 100 different subjects was used in addition to the approximately 640-subject first cohort. To predict cytomegalovirus infection status, the study combined high-throughput TCR immunosequencing, statistical association of individual TCRs with disease status, and machine learning. The study was designed to test whether signatures of past pathogen exposure could be identified by cataloging public T cell receptors. Results the study describes overall, beyond this receptor: Most TCR sequences were seen in very few donors, while some public TCRs were found in many individuals. In a later analysis, TCRs clustered in the first cohort were found to also tend to co-occur in the roughly 110 validation repertoires, with approximately 93% of cluster scores above 0. It was suggested by the authors that the approach could potentially be generalized to other disease states and immunological phenotypes. A later analysis had no HLA typing for the validation cohort, so co-occurrence there was scored across all 130 or so repertoires. In the study, some 160 TCR beta chains were listed as associated with cytomegalovirus. In vitro tests confirmed that a few of the cytomegalovirus-associated TCR beta chains recognize cytomegalovirus antigens. In both the original and validation cohorts, the classifier was reported to diagnose cytomegalovirus status with high specificity and sensitivity.

Libraries were built with the immunoSEQ multiplex PCR assay. The paper's data handling went like this. A statistical classification framework was developed to diagnose cytomegalovirus status using the catalog of TCR beta chain sequences. The clones in this table, taken by TCRdb from immuneACCESS, are in-frame only. Not every clone is retained; where verified, under half of the shortfall comes from an unresolved V gene, and the cause of the rest is unknown. That table gives V, J and clone size, and the DNA gave D and trimming. A total of a few hundred thousand clones appear in this sample, around nine tenths of them only once. Of the sample, approximately 1% falls within the top ten clones. The donors were included in the validation cohort of over a hundred subjects, a group kept apart from the roughly 680-subject first cohort. To note about this clone: What this receptor recognizes is not known. The record has no base qualities; no much larger clone is one base away.

Looking up the germline V gene yields CDR1 SGHDT and CDR2 YYEEEE. Relative to germline, V is 1 base shorter and J is 4 bases shorter, with 15 bases between their ends. CDR3 length: 15 amino acids, cysteine to phenylalanine. The kept DNA is CDR3 alone, 45 bases in frame from the first base. Sequenced sample: PBMCs. Recombination linked TRBV5-6 to TRBJ2-7; D gene: possibly TRBD1, on 6 matching bases. The receptor's source is a woman aged 18-30 years in good health and CMV-seronegative. The encoded CDR3 is CASSLLTGFDYEQYF. The DNA is TGTGCCAGCAGCTTGTTAACAGGGTTTGATTACGAGCAGTACTTC.